The rows below give T cell receptor beta chains drawn from one sample of a study of blood T cell repertoires in COVID-19. The table came from immunoSEQ multiplex PCR; TCRdb's copy has only in-frame clones and leaves some out. The sample has 200,000 or so clones; 85% to 90% are singletons. What was sequenced was peripheral blood. The origin of the receptors is a man aged 80 or over with acute or convalescent COVID-19. CDR3s include the opening cysteine and the closing phenylalanine or tryptophan. A D gene is named only where the DNA matches it firmly. Size is stated for part of the rows, as once, few or many counts, or as a class when the clone is expanded.

D,J,size,V,CDR3,DNA
TRBD2,TRBJ2-1,NA,TRBV6-2/TRBV6-3,CASSGTSGRDDNEQFF,TGTGCCAGCAGCGGGACTAGCGGGAGGGATGACAATGAGCAGTTCTTC
NA,TRBJ2-2,NA,TRBV7-6,CASRGGPTAGELFF,TGTGCCAGCAGAGGGGGTCCTACGGCCGGGGAGCTGTTTTTT
NA,TRBJ1-2,NA,TRBV19,CASRGHLYGYTF,TGTGCCAGTAGGGGACATCTCTATGGCTACACCTTC
NA,TRBJ1-2,NA,TRBV28,CASSVNYGYTF,TGTGCCAGCAGCGTAAACTATGGCTACACCTTC
NA,TRBJ1-2,NA,TRBV28,CASSPQGHGGSIQGRGYGYTF,TGTGCCAGCAGTCCCCAGGGGCATGGTGGTTCCATACAGGGTCGGGGCTATGGCTACACCTTC
TRBD1,TRBJ1-5,NA,TRBV19,CASSIGQGGPQHF,TGTGCCAGTAGTATCGGACAGGGTGGGCCCCAGCATTTT
NA,TRBJ2-4,NA,TRBV30,CAWSRDWAKNIQYF,TGTGCCTGGAGTAGGGACTGGGCCAAAAACATTCAGTACTTC
TRBD2,TRBJ2-1,NA,TRBV27,CASSFGTSGGYSYNEQFF,TGTGCCAGCAGTTTCGGGACTAGCGGCGGTTACTCCTACAATGAGCAGTTCTTC
NA,TRBJ2-7,NA,TRBV7-9,CASSLDRVTSYEQYF,TGTGCCAGCAGCTTAGACAGGGTGACATCCTACGAGCAGTACTTC
NA,TRBJ2-4,NA,TRBV7-2,CASSFVSDLLQYF,TGTGCCAGCAGCTTTGTTAGCGATTTGCTTCAGTACTTC
NA,TRBJ2-2,few,TRBV7-2,CASSLGLFSGELFF,TGTGCCAGCAGCTTAGGTCTTTTTTCCGGGGAGCTGTTTTTT
TRBD1,TRBJ2-7,NA,TRBV5-6,CASSSRDRVYEQYF,TGTGCCAGCAGCTCCCGGGACAGGGTCTACGAGCAGTACTTC
NA,TRBJ2-7,NA,TRBV19,CASSSIFGYEQYF,TGTGCCAGTAGTAGCATTTTCGGCTACGAGCAGTACTTC
NA,TRBJ1-3,NA,TRBV28,CASTYLGGSGNTIYF,TGTGCCAGCACCTACCTCGGCGGCTCTGGAAACACCATATATTTT
NA,TRBJ1-5,once,TRBV19,CASSILEGYQPQHF,TGTGCCAGTAGTATATTGGAGGGGTACCAGCCCCAGCATTTT
NA,TRBJ2-6,NA,TRBV5-6,CASRRLGDSGANVLTF,TGTGCCAGCAGGAGGCTTGGAGACTCTGGGGCCAACGTCCTGACTTTC
TRBD2,TRBJ2-3,NA,TRBV5-4,CASSPGLAGGPDTQYF,TGTGCCAGCAGCCCGGGACTAGCGGGAGGGCCCGATACGCAGTATTTT
NA,TRBJ2-1,NA,TRBV19,CASSIVTGAYNEQFF,TGTGCCAGTAGTATAGTTACAGGAGCCTACAATGAGCAGTTCTTC
NA,TRBJ1-4,once,TRBV5-1,CASSITGITNEKLFF,TGCGCCAGCAGCATCACAGGGATTACTAATGAAAAACTGTTTTTT
NA,TRBJ2-1,NA,TRBV7-3,CASSPGGDEQFF,TGTGCCAGCAGCCCAGGCGGGGATGAGCAGTTCTTC
TRBD2,TRBJ2-3,NA,TRBV27,CASSFPGGPTDTQYF,TGTGCCAGCAGTTTCCCGGGAGGGCCAACAGATACGCAGTATTTT
NA,TRBJ1-3,NA,TRBV6-5,CASSLGRDSGNTIYF,TGTGCCAGCAGCCTCGGACGGGACTCTGGAAACACCATATATTTT
NA,TRBJ1-2,NA,TRBV19,CASSIFSQFYGYTF,TGTGCCAGTAGTATTTTTTCGCAGTTCTATGGCTACACCTTC
NA,TRBJ2-1,NA,TRBV3-1/TRBV3-2,CASSPNTGAPFTEQFF,TGTGCCAGCAGCCCCAACACGGGAGCGCCTTTTACTGAGCAGTTCTTC
TRBD2,TRBJ2-6,once,TRBV18,CASSPRSLPSGIPGANVLTF,TGTGCCAGCTCACCTAGGAGTTTGCCTAGCGGGATCCCTGGGGCCAACGTCCTGACTTTC
NA,TRBJ1-2,NA,TRBV10-2,CASKLRPGKDGYTF,TGCGCCAGCAAGCTCCGGCCAGGCAAAGATGGCTACACCTTC
TRBD2,TRBJ2-3,once,TRBV2,CASSDRLAGRSRTDTQYF,TGTGCCAGCAGTGATCGACTAGCGGGACGCTCAAGAACAGATACGCAGTATTTT
NA,TRBJ2-3,NA,TRBV3-1/TRBV3-2,CASSYGDLTDTQYF,TGTGCCAGCAGCTACGGGGATCTCACAGATACGCAGTATTTT
TRBD2,TRBJ2-1,NA,TRBV7-9,CASSPRLAGGRTEQFF,TGTGCCAGCAGCCCGCGACTAGCGGGAGGGCGTACTGAGCAGTTCTTC
NA,TRBJ1-5,NA,TRBV6-5,CASSTGQLNQPQHF,TGTGCCAGCAGTACAGGACAACTTAATCAGCCCCAGCATTTT
NA,TRBJ1-5,NA,TRBV29-1,CSVEIGGVNQPQHF,TGCAGCGTTGAAATCGGCGGAGTAAATCAGCCCCAGCATTTT
NA,TRBJ2-2,NA,TRBV24-1,CATSDPQITGELFF,TGTGCCACCAGTGACCCACAGATAACCGGGGAGCTGTTTTTT
NA,TRBJ1-1,NA,TRBV6-5,CASILANTEAFF,TGTGCCAGCATCTTGGCGAACACTGAAGCTTTCTTT
TRBD1,TRBJ1-6,few,TRBV7-9,CASSQGQSTLHF,TGTGCCAGCAGCCAGGGACAGTCCACCCTCCACTTT
TRBD2,TRBJ2-1,once,TRBV29-1,CSVEDIELAGAPSYNEQFF,TGCAGCGTTGAAGATATAGAACTAGCGGGAGCTCCTTCCTACAATGAGCAGTTCTTC
NA,TRBJ1-2,once,TRBV12-3/TRBV12-4,CASSWGVGDGYTF,TGTGCCAGCAGTTGGGGAGTGGGCGATGGCTACACCTTC
TRBD1,TRBJ2-7,NA,TRBV7-9,CASSPGGTGFEQYF,TGTGCCAGCAGCCCAGGAGGGACAGGTTTCGAGCAGTACTTC
NA,TRBJ2-5,NA,TRBV3-1/TRBV3-2,CASSPLGQETQYF,TGTGCCAGCAGCCCACTCGGGCAAGAGACCCAGTACTTC
TRBD2,TRBJ2-5,once,TRBV9,CASSVGGLAGGETQYF,TGTGCCAGCAGCGTGGGGGGGCTAGCGGGAGGAGAGACCCAGTACTTC
TRBD2,TRBJ2-7,NA,TRBV4-2,CASSYRGTSSYEQYF,TGTGCCAGCAGCTACAGAGGGACTAGCTCCTACGAGCAGTACTTC
TRBD1,TRBJ1-2,NA,TRBV27,CASTPGQGAKYGYTF,TGTGCCAGCACCCCGGGACAGGGGGCGAAATATGGCTACACCTTC
TRBD2,TRBJ2-3,few,TRBV11-2,CASSPRLAGGNTQYF,TGTGCCAGCAGCCCGCGACTAGCGGGAGGAAATACGCAGTATTTT
TRBD1,TRBJ2-2,NA,TRBV27,CASSSSRDRGRTGELFF,TGTGCCAGCAGTTCGTCCCGGGACAGGGGGCGAACCGGGGAGCTGTTTTTT
TRBD2,TRBJ2-3,NA,TRBV10-2,CASRGQRTSGNVDTQYF,TGCGCCAGCAGGGGTCAAAGGACTAGCGGGAATGTAGATACGCAGTATTTT
NA,TRBJ2-4,NA,TRBV7-2,CASSLAGVLNIQYF,TGTGCCAGCAGCTTAGCGGGAGTTTTAAACATTCAGTACTTC
TRBD1,TRBJ1-4,NA,TRBV15,CATSRPGTGSTNEKLFF,TGTGCCACCAGCAGACCTGGGACAGGCTCAACTAATGAAAAACTGTTTTTT
NA,TRBJ2-7,NA,TRBV28,CASSPPIYEQYF,TGTGCCAGCAGTCCCCCTATCTACGAGCAGTACTTC
TRBD1,TRBJ1-1,NA,TRBV28,CASRPDRASTEAFF,TGTGCCAGCAGACCCGACAGGGCAAGTACTGAAGCTTTCTTT
TRBD1,TRBJ1-6,NA,TRBV28,CASRPRQGSSYNSPLHF,TGTGCCAGCAGACCCCGACAGGGAAGCTCCTATAATTCACCCCTCCACTTT
NA,TRBJ2-5,NA,TRBV21-1,CASSNPGGAHQETQYF,TGTGCCAGCAGCAACCCAGGGGGCGCACACCAAGAGACCCAGTACTTC
NA,TRBJ2-7,NA,TRBV5-4,CASSSGGRSSYEQYF,TGTGCCAGCAGCAGCGGCGGACGGAGCTCCTACGAGCAGTACTTC
TRBD1,TRBJ1-2,few,TRBV27,CASSPRDRGWGGYTF,TGTGCCAGCAGTCCCCGGGACAGGGGATGGGGTGGCTACACCTTC
TRBD1,TRBJ2-5,NA,TRBV5-4,CASSSPDREAQETQYF,TGTGCCAGCAGCTCCCCGGACAGGGAGGCCCAAGAGACCCAGTACTTC
TRBD2,TRBJ2-1,NA,TRBV30,CAWSERVAGVRGEQFF,TGTGCCTGGAGTGAGAGGGTAGCGGGAGTTCGTGGTGAGCAGTTCTTC
TRBD1,TRBJ2-1,NA,TRBV3-1/TRBV3-2,CASSQDLTGGEQFF,TGTGCCAGCAGCCAAGATTTAACAGGGGGTGAGCAGTTCTTC
TRBD2,TRBJ2-5,NA,TRBV30,CALSSGSSETQYF,TGTGCCTTGTCTAGCGGGAGTTCAGAGACCCAGTACTTC
TRBD2,TRBJ2-7,NA,TRBV9,CASSGLANYEQYF,TGTGCCAGCAGCGGACTAGCAAACTACGAGCAGTACTTC
TRBD2,TRBJ2-1,NA,TRBV30,CAWSPLAGAGYEQFF,TGTGCCTGGAGTCCCCTAGCGGGAGCGGGATATGAGCAGTTCTTC
NA,TRBJ2-3,once,TRBV11-2,CASSLTGQLAERGF,TGTGCCAGCAGCTTGACAGGGCAACTAGCGGAGAGGGGGTTT
NA,TRBJ2-5,NA,TRBV3-1/TRBV3-2,CASSQDASGETQYF,TGTGCCAGCAGCCAAGATGCGTCAGGGGAGACCCAGTACTTC